This T cell receptor (beta chain) comes out of a study of blood T cell repertoires in COVID-19. Germline CDR1 reads MNHEY; CDR2 reads SVGAGI. This CDR3 contains 15 residues. V was shortened by 7 bases and J by 1 base, with 16 bases between the two germline ends. TCRdb's copy holds only in-frame clones and misses some; the assay was immunoSEQ multiplex PCR. This table holds approximately 440,000 clones, about nine tenths found once. In this sample, this clone turned up a few times. The material sequenced was peripheral blood. The rearrangement uses TRBV6-5 and TRBJ1-1; perhaps TRBD1 as D (6 bases). The clonotype was recovered from a woman aged 45-65 years with COVID-19, enrolled during active disease. The CDR3 loop is CASTRRQDPNTEAFF. CDR3 in DNA: TGTGCCAGCACTAGAAGACAGGACCCGAACACTGAAGCTTTCTTT.